A selection of T cell receptor beta chains follows, all from one sample in a study of long-term antiretroviral therapy in people with HIV. TCRdb keeps only in-frame clones here, not all; method: immunoSEQ multiplex PCR. The table shows about 40,000 clones, with 80% to 90% occurring only once. The sequenced sample was unsorted PBMCs, obtained 1.2 years after starting antiretroviral therapy. These receptors all stem from a woman in her forties or fifties with HIV. CDR3s include the opening cysteine and the closing phenylalanine or tryptophan. Fields, in order: CDR3 protein, CDR3 DNA, J gene, clone size, V gene, CDR3 length, D gene. A D gene is named only where the DNA matches it firmly. For some rows the clone size is stated as once, few or many, or as a class when expanded; others skip it.

CASSPGTGLRLAGGMNEQFF	TGTGCCAGCAGCCCCGGGACAGGTCTGCGACTAGCGGGGGGTATGAATGAGCAGTTCTTC	TRBJ2-1	.	TRBV9	20	TRBD2
CASSPTPNNQPQHF	TGTGCCAGCAGCCCGACACCTAATAATCAGCCCCAGCATTTT	TRBJ1-5	.	TRBV6-1	14	.
CATSREPLGLDGTGELFF	TGTGCCACCAGCAGAGAACCCCTAGGGCTTGATGGGACCGGGGAGCTGTTTTTT	TRBJ2-2	.	TRBV15	18	.
CASSRLAGFNEQFF	TGTGCCAGTAGTAGACTAGCGGGGTTCAATGAGCAGTTCTTC	TRBJ2-1	.	TRBV19	14	TRBD2
CASSEVRTRDLGNTIYF	TGTGCCAGCAGCGAGGTTCGGACCCGAGACCTTGGAAACACCATATATTTT	TRBJ1-3	.	TRBV9	17	.
CSGRQGFRPYNSPLHF	TGCAGCGGGCGACAGGGGTTCAGGCCCTATAATTCACCCCTCCACTTT	TRBJ1-6	.	TRBV29-1	16	TRBD1
CASSLRVSHEQYF	TGTGCCAGCAGCCTCAGGGTAAGCCACGAGCAGTACTTC	TRBJ2-7	.	TRBV7-2	13	.
CACSQDGSETQYF	TGTGCCTGTTCCCAGGACGGGAGCGAGACCCAGTACTTC	TRBJ2-5	.	TRBV30	13	.
CASTPGQGLMGGYTF	TGTGCCAGCACCCCGGGACAGGGTCTAATGGGTGGCTACACCTTC	TRBJ1-2	.	TRBV2	15	TRBD1
CSVEGGSTDTQYF	TGCAGCGTTGAGGGTGGGAGCACAGATACGCAGTATTTT	TRBJ2-3	.	TRBV29-1	13	.
CSVDHPLRDRGNYGYTF	TGCAGCGTTGACCATCCTTTGAGGGACAGGGGAAACTATGGCTACACCTTC	TRBJ1-2	.	TRBV29-1	17	TRBD1
CASSPRTGQTDTQYF	TGTGCCAGCAGCCCCCGGACAGGGCAAACAGATACGCAGTATTTT	TRBJ2-3	.	TRBV7-3	15	TRBD1
CASSLGIASGGGDTQYF	TGCGCCAGCAGCTTGGGGATAGCCTCCGGTGGTGGAGATACGCAGTATTTT	TRBJ2-3	once	TRBV5-1	17	.
CASSETGTPSVDEQFF	TGTGCCAGCAGTGAAACCGGGACACCCAGTGTGGATGAGCAGTTCTTC	TRBJ2-1	.	TRBV6-1	16	.
CASSEARSTGFRTDTQYF	TGTGCCAGCAGTGAAGCGCGGAGTACAGGGTTTCGCACAGATACGCAGTATTTT	TRBJ2-3	.	TRBV2	18	.
CASSLGQGGYNEQFF	TGCGCCAGCAGCTTGGGGCAGGGGGGATACAATGAGCAGTTCTTC	TRBJ2-1	once	TRBV5-1	15	.
CASSSMNTGELFF	TGTGCCAGCAGCTCAATGAACACCGGGGAGCTGTTTTTT	TRBJ2-2	.	TRBV7-6	13	.
CASTRDRDYGYTF	TGTGCCAGTACCCGGGACAGGGATTATGGCTACACCTTC	TRBJ1-2	.	TRBV19	13	TRBD1
CASSLAPGQGGGYGYTF	TGCGCCAGCAGCTTGGCCCCGGGGCAGGGGGGTGGATATGGCTACACCTTC	TRBJ1-2	.	TRBV5-1	17	TRBD1
CASSLSGGFQQNLHF	TGTGCCAGCAGTTTATCTGGGGGCTTCCAGCAGAACCTCCACTTT	TRBJ1-6	.	TRBV27	15	.